A single sample is the source of the 9 T cell receptor beta chains below, sequenced in a study of T cell responses to AZD1222 COVID-19 vaccine. TCRdb's copy holds only in-frame clones and misses some; the assay was immunoSEQ multiplex PCR. The table lists about 260,000 clones, approximately 95% of them singletons, with 0.5% to 0.65% in the top ten. The sequenced sample was peripheral blood, obtained on day 0 of AZD1222 vaccination. The receptor source for this set is an adult in good health.

This chain joins TRBV7-2 and TRBJ2-1; unclear D gene. The CDR3 runs to 12 residues. V was trimmed by 5 bases and J by 10 bases, leaving 12 bases between them. Per the germline V gene, CDR1 is SGHTA and CDR2 is FQGNSA. In nucleotides, the CDR3 is TGTGCCAGCAGCCTCAGTGGATGGGAGCAGTTCTTC. It translates to CASSLSGWEQFF.

In this sample, this clone turned up once. The chain employs TRBV7-3 and TRBJ1-6; 11 nucleotides align to TRBD1. The germline gives CDR1 SGHTA, CDR2 FQGTGA. The ends lost 0 bases at V and 10 bases at J; junction bases unmatched: 2. The CDR3 loop spans 15 amino acids. DNA for the CDR3: TGTGCCAGCAGCTTAACCGGACAGGGGGCCTCACCCCTCCACTTT. Translating it yields CASSLTGQGASPLHF.

The CDR3 nucleotides are TGTGCCAGCAGCCAAGGGACAGGGGGCAACTATGGCTACACCTTC. The encoded protein is CASSQGTGGNYGYTF. V gene TRBV4-2 combines with J gene TRBJ1-2, with TRBD1 identical over 11 bases. Germline V gene sequence: CDR1 LGHNA, CDR2 YNFKEQ. Unmatched junction bases numbered 0, after V lost 1 base and J lost 2 bases. The CDR3 extends over 15 amino acids.

The chain uses TRBV15 and TRBJ2-7; 15 positions match TRBD2. The CDR3 loop spans 18 amino acids. V lost 1 base, J lost 0 bases, and 4 bases stayed unmatched. Germline V lookup: CDR1 LNHNV, CDR2 YYDKDF (reference sequence). DNA for the CDR3: TGTGCCACCAGCAGAGCGGGACTAGCGGGAGGCTCCTCCTACGAGCAGTACTTC. It translates to CATSRAGLAGGSSYEQYF.

The rearrangement joins TRBV21-1 to TRBJ1-2; no check of the table's D call, TRBD1, against the DNA was made. TRBV21-1 counts as a pseudogene. The CDR3 is 15 residues long. CDR3 bases: TGTGCCAGCAGCGGCTTCGGACAGGGGAGGGGCGGCTACACCTTC. Protein product: CASSGFGQGRGGYTF.

The chain is built from TRBV10-2 and TRBJ2-7; 8 nucleotides line up with TRBD1. Germline V gene sequence: CDR1 WSHSY, CDR2 SAAADI. After removal of 8 bases from V and 4 bases from J, the junction contained 7 bases not matched to a gene. This CDR3 spans 13 amino acids. CDR3 DNA: TGCGCCAGCGGACCAACAGGGGGGTACGAGCAGTACTTC. This sequence encodes CASGPTGGYEQYF.

This clone has only one observation. This chain uses TRBV10-3 with TRBJ2-7; either TRBD1 or TRBD2 may supply D (6 bases each). The CDR3 extends over 16 amino acids. Germline V gives CDR1 ENHRY, CDR2 SYGVKD. Trimming shortened V by 2 bases and J by 0 bases, and 14 bases separated the two germline ends. The CDR3 nucleotides read TGTGCCATCAGTGAGGGGGGGCCCACGAGCTCCTACGAGCAGTACTTC. Its translation: CAISEGGPTSSYEQYF.

This clone was recorded only once. Distinct nucleotide sequences in the sample also encode this CDR3. The rearrangement joins TRBV5-4 to TRBJ1-5, with D possibly TRBD1 on 5 matching bases. The CDR3 extends over 14 amino acids. The germline CDR1 and CDR2 sequences are SGHNT and YYREEE (reference sequence). V was pared by 4 bases and J by 0 bases, with 8 bases between. Here the CDR3 DNA reads TGTGCCAGCAGCCTGGGGGGTAGCAATCAGCCCCAGCATTTT. This sequence encodes CASSLGGSNQPQHF.

The chain combines TRBV3-1 (or the pseudogene TRBV3-2) with TRBJ2-5; D unclear. The CDR3 runs 13 residues. CDR1 LGHDT and CDR2 YNNKEL come from the germline V gene (reference sequence). Trimming left V 1 base short and J 4 bases short, with 7 bases between. CDR3 amino acids: CASSQASRETQYF. CDR3 DNA: TGTGCCAGCAGCCAAGCTTCTCGAGAGACCCAGTACTTC.